These T cell receptor beta chains were read from a single sample in a study of cytomegalovirus exposure and HLA in healthy donors. TCRdb keeps only in-frame clones here, not all; method: immunoSEQ multiplex PCR. The sample includes 95,000 to 130,000 clones, roughly a tenth of them seen just once. The sample consisted of PBMCs. All receptors come from a man younger than 40 in good health and CMV-seronegative. Each CDR3 is given with its conserved first and last residue. A D gene is named only where the DNA matches it firmly. Where a row states a size, it is once, few, many or the class of an expanded clone; other rows omit it.

abundance	v_gene	d_gene	j_gene	CDR3nt	CDR3aa
few	TRBV4-3	NA	TRBJ1-2	TGCGCCAGCAGCCAAGTAATAGGGACAACGTATGGCTACACCTTC	CASSQVIGTTYGYTF
few	TRBV7-2	NA	TRBJ2-3	TGTGCCAGCAGCTTAGCTCAGGGTAGGGGTACAGATACGCAGTATTTT	CASSLAQGRGTDTQYF
few	TRBV19	NA	TRBJ2-5	TGTGCCAGTAGTATCTCTAGGACAGGGAGGGGGGAGACCCAGTACTTC	CASSISRTGRGETQYF
few	TRBV19	NA	TRBJ1-3	TGTGCCAGTAGTATTGGGCAGGGCAGATCTGGAAACACCATATATTTT	CASSIGQGRSGNTIYF
NA	TRBV5-4	NA	TRBJ1-1	TGTGCCAGCAGCCTTCCTCCCCGGGGGGCGGACACTGAAGCTTTCTTT	CASSLPPRGADTEAFF
NA	TRBV19	NA	TRBJ2-7	TGTGCCAGTAACAACGGCGGGTACGAGCAGTACTTC	CASNNGGYEQYF
NA	TRBV11-3	NA	TRBJ1-1	TGTGCCAGCAGCTCGGGACACCAGAACACTGAAGCTTTCTTT	CASSSGHQNTEAFF
few	TRBV4-1	NA	TRBJ1-6	TGCGCCAGCAGCGACTTTGGTTCACCCCTCCACTTT	CASSDFGSPLHF
few	TRBV6-4	NA	TRBJ2-4	TGTGCCAGCAGTGACTCCGACAGGAGGAAAGCCAAAAACATTCAGTACTTC	CASSDSDRRKAKNIQYF
few	TRBV18	NA	TRBJ1-4	TGTGCCAGCTCAATCACAGCAGCAACTAATGAAAAACTGTTTTTT	CASSITAATNEKLFF
NA	TRBV15	TRBD1	TRBJ2-2	TGTGCCACCAGCAGAGATCGACAGGGGCTAGGCGGGGAGCTGTTTTTT	CATSRDRQGLGGELFF
NA	TRBV4-2	TRBD2	TRBJ2-3	TGTGCCAGCAGCCATGAAACCGGACTAGCGGGGAACACAGATACGCAGTATTTT	CASSHETGLAGNTDTQYF
NA	TRBV29-1	TRBD1	TRBJ2-1	TGCAGCGTTGACTTTAGGACAGGGATGGACAATGAGCAGTTCTTC	CSVDFRTGMDNEQFF
few	TRBV7-2	TRBD2	TRBJ2-3	TGTGCCAGCAGCCCTAGCGGGGGGAGCACAGATACGCAGTATTTT	CASSPSGGSTDTQYF
few	TRBV6-1	TRBD1	TRBJ2-1	TGTGCCAGCAGGGAGACAGGGGTCCTATACAATGAGCAGTTCTTC	CASRETGVLYNEQFF
NA	TRBV10-1	TRBD2	TRBJ2-5	TGCGCCAGCAGTGAGCGGCAGGGAGGGGAGACCCAGTACTTC	CASSERQGGETQYF
NA	TRBV4-2	NA	TRBJ2-2	TGTGCCAGCAGCCAAGTTGCGGGGACGAACACCGGGGAGCTGTTTTTT	CASSQVAGTNTGELFF
few	TRBV11-3	TRBD1	TRBJ2-3	TGTGCCAGCAGCTTAGGTCTGCGACAGGGGGTCGATACGCAGTATTTT	CASSLGLRQGVDTQYF
few	TRBV11-2	TRBD1	TRBJ2-5	TGTGCCAGCAGCTTGGACAGGGGAATGGAGACCCAGTACTTC	CASSLDRGMETQYF
few	TRBV6-6	NA	TRBJ1-5	TGTGCCAGCAGTTACTCGTGGGGAGGCAATCAGCCCCAGCATTTT	CASSYSWGGNQPQHF
few	TRBV5-1	NA	TRBJ2-5	TGCGCCAGCAGCTTGTGGGGGCACCAAGAGACCCAGTACTTC	CASSLWGHQETQYF
NA	TRBV11-3	NA	TRBJ2-7	TGTGCCAGCAGCTTAGAAGGGGGTTCTAGCGGACTCTCCTACGAGCAGTACTTC	CASSLEGGSSGLSYEQYF
NA	TRBV7-9	TRBD2	TRBJ2-7	TGTGCCAGCAGCTTAGCGGGAGGGAGGAACGAGCAGTACTTC	CASSLAGGRNEQYF
NA	TRBV15	TRBD2	TRBJ2-3	TGTGCCACCAGCAGGGGGGGGATGGCGGGCCCCGGTCATCCAGATACGCAGTATTTT	CATSRGGMAGPGHPDTQYF
NA	TRBV30	TRBD1	TRBJ1-4	TGTGCCTGGAGCGGGACAGGGGTTGGGGTCCTGTTTTTT	CAWSGTGVGVLFF
few	TRBV5-1	TRBD2	TRBJ2-1	TGCGCCAGCAGCTTACCGGGACTAGAGTTCGATGAGCAGTTCTTC	CASSLPGLEFDEQFF
NA	TRBV4-1	NA	TRBJ1-2	TGCGCCAGCAGCCAAGCGACAGCTTCTAACTATGGCTACACCTTC	CASSQATASNYGYTF
few	TRBV28	TRBD2	TRBJ2-1	TGTGCCAGCAGTCGGAGACCTAAGACTAGCGGGAGATACAATGAGCAGTTCTTC	CASSRRPKTSGRYNEQFF
NA	TRBV13	NA	TRBJ2-6	TGTGCCAGCAGCCAGACGGGGTCTGGGGCCAACGTCCTGACTTTC	CASSQTGSGANVLTF
NA	TRBV30	TRBD1	TRBJ1-4	TGTGCCTGTTCCGCCGGGACAGCTAATGAAAAACTGTTTTTT	CACSAGTANEKLFF
few	TRBV19	NA	TRBJ1-5	TGTGCCAGTAGTATAGATTACTCAGGTTATAGCAATCAGCCCCAGCATTTT	CASSIDYSGYSNQPQHF
NA	TRBV10-3	NA	TRBJ2-1	TGTGCCATCAGCAGAAACAATGAGCAGTTCTTC	CAISRNNEQFF
few	TRBV7-9	TRBD2	TRBJ2-5	TGTGCCAGCAGCCCCGGGGGGGCCTCGAGGACCCAGTACTTC	CASSPGGASRTQYF
NA	TRBV4-1	TRBD1	TRBJ2-7	TGCGCCAGCAGCCACCCAGGACAGGGCGAGCAGTACTTC	CASSHPGQGEQYF
NA	TRBV27	NA	TRBJ2-2	TGTGCCACCTGGGACACCGCCGGGGAGCTGTTTTTT	CATWDTAGELFF
NA	TRBV5-1	TRBD2	TRBJ2-3	TGCGCCACATCCGGGACTAGCGGGTCGGGCACAGATACGCAGTATTTT	CATSGTSGSGTDTQYF
few	TRBV5-1	TRBD1	TRBJ1-6	TGCGCCAGCAGCTTGATGCCTGACAGGGGGAATTCACCCCTCCACTTT	CASSLMPDRGNSPLHF
NA	TRBV4-3	TRBD1	TRBJ1-1	TGCGCCAGCAGTCCCGGGACAGGGGCGATGAACACTGAAGCTTTCTTT	CASSPGTGAMNTEAFF
NA	TRBV7-7	TRBD1	TRBJ2-7	TGTGCTAGCAGCTTGGGGACAGGAATCTACGAGCAGTACTTC	CASSLGTGIYEQYF
few	TRBV7-9	TRBD1	TRBJ2-7	TGTGCCAGCAGCCTACCCGGGACAGGGTCGCAGTACTTC	CASSLPGTGSQYF
few	TRBV9	NA	TRBJ1-1	TGTGCCAGCAGCGTAGGACCCACCGCGGCAGCTTTCTTT	CASSVGPTAAAFF
few	TRBV5-6	NA	TRBJ2-7	TGTGCCAGCAGCCAGGGGAATGGGGAGCAGTACTTC	CASSQGNGEQYF
NA	TRBV5-1	NA	TRBJ1-5	TGCGCCAGCAGCTTGGAGGGCCGAGGGCAGCCCCAGCATTTT	CASSLEGRGQPQHF
few	TRBV19	NA	TRBJ1-1	TGTGCCAGTAGTATAGCGCTTGGGGGGGGGATGGGTGAAGCTTTCTTT	CASSIALGGGMGEAFF
few	TRBV5-4	TRBD1	TRBJ2-5	TGTGCCAGCAGCGGACACAGGGGCGGAGAGACCCAGTACTTC	CASSGHRGGETQYF
NA	TRBV7-2	TRBD1	TRBJ1-4	TGTGCCAGCAGCATCAATTCAGGGGGCCGTGAAAAACTGTTTTTT	CASSINSGGREKLFF
NA	TRBV29-1	TRBD1	TRBJ1-1	TGCAGCGCCCGCCGGGACAGGGGCACTGAAGCTTTCTTT	CSARRDRGTEAFF
NA	TRBV29-1	TRBD1	TRBJ1-3	TGCAGCGTTGCCCCCGGGACAGGGCCTGGAAACACCATATATTTT	CSVAPGTGPGNTIYF
NA	TRBV28	NA	TRBJ1-3	TGTGCCAGCAGTGGAGCCTTGGGGGGGCCCTTCTCTGGAAACACCATATATTTT	CASSGALGGPFSGNTIYF
NA	TRBV10-2	NA	TRBJ2-4	TGCGCCAGCAGTGAGTCCCCCAATGGCTTCGACATTCAGTACTTC	CASSESPNGFDIQYF
NA	TRBV5-5	TRBD1	TRBJ2-2	TGTGCCAGCAGTCCGGGACAGGGGGCTTTGGGGACCGGGGAGCTGTTTTTT	CASSPGQGALGTGELFF
NA	TRBV7-9	TRBD1	TRBJ1-1	TGTGCCAGCAGCTTAGAGAGGACAGGGGGCTTGCGCACTGAAGCTTTCTTT	CASSLERTGGLRTEAFF
NA	TRBV7-9	NA	TRBJ2-1	TGTGCCAGCAGCCCCGACAGATCTTACAATGAGCAGTTCTTC	CASSPDRSYNEQFF
few	TRBV6-1	TRBD1	TRBJ2-7	TGTGCCAGCAGTGAATGGCGACAGGGCCCTGGTCAGTACTTC	CASSEWRQGPGQYF
few	TRBV5-1	NA	TRBJ2-7	TGCGCCAGCAGCTTGGGGCAGGGTGGGTACGAGCAGTACTTC	CASSLGQGGYEQYF
NA	TRBV5-6	NA	TRBJ2-7	TGTGCCAGCAGCGGGGGGTCTCGGGAAGAGCAGTACTTC	CASSGGSREEQYF
few	TRBV15	NA	TRBJ2-5	TGTGCCACCAGCAGAGATTGGGAGGGGGTGCAAGAGACCCAGTACTTC	CATSRDWEGVQETQYF